Below, 6 T cell receptor beta chains from the same sample are listed, as sequenced in a study of CD8+CD57+ T cells in acquired aplastic anemia. According to the study, genomic DNA was the template for TCR beta VDJ and CDR3 profiling. TCRdb independently ran MiXCR on the reads; one entry per CDR3 protein. Of about 190,000 distinct CDR3 sequences in the sample, approximately 50% are singletons; the top ten hold approximately 15%. The sequencing sample was made of sorted CD4+, CD8+, or CD8+CD57+ T cells (not recorded which) from PBMCs. Receptors were obtained from a human donor in good health, serving as a control.

Comments on this clonotype: An end of the junction does not agree with germline; a read error may underlie this. The genes are TRBV29-1 and TRBJ1-2; no definite D call. In germline, CDR1 is SQVTM, CDR2 ANQGSEA. This CDR3 is built from 11 residues. The CDR3 DNA sequence: TGCAGCGTTGACAGGCGTGGCGGCTGCACCTTC. Its protein product is CSVDRRGGCTF.

The chain couples TRBV29-1 to TRBJ1-1, with 7 nucleotides matching TRBD1. V lost 7 bases, J lost 1 base, and 9 bases stayed unmatched. Germline lookup yields CDR1 SQVTM and CDR2 ANQGSEA. The CDR3 covers 14 residues. The CDR3 DNA follows: TGCAGCGCTACAGGGGCAAGAGGGAACACTGAAGCTTTCTTT. Translating gives CSATGARGNTEAFF.

This clonotype has a single count. The chain combines TRBV20-1 with TRBJ2-1, with 9 bases lining up with TRBD1. Losses at the gene ends were 5 bases for V and 3 bases for J; bases not matched to a gene: 11. Germline CDR1 reads DFQATT; CDR2 reads SNEGSKA (reference sequence). This CDR3 spans 16 amino acids. The CDR3 is CSALDRGQSFYNEQFF. In DNA form, the CDR3 reads TGCAGTGCTCTGGACAGGGGTCAGTCCTTCTACAATGAGCAGTTCTTC.

The CDR3 DNA is TGTGCCAGCAGCTTACCACCGGGACCGATCTACAATGAGCAGTTCTTC. Protein product: CASSLPPGPIYNEQFF. The rearrangement joins TRBV7-2 to TRBJ2-1; D possibly uses TRBD1 or TRBD2 (5 bases each). The CDR3 covers 16 residues. V was pared by 2 bases and J by 3 bases, with 14 bases between. CDR1 and CDR2 from the germline V gene are SGHTA and FQGNSA.

V is TRBV15 and J is TRBJ2-7; 8 positions match TRBD2. The CDR3 length is 14 residues. CDR1 is LNHNV, CDR2 YYDKDF, per germline (reference sequence). V was pared by 1 base and J by 2 bases, with 1 base of the junction left unmatched. CDR3 in amino acids: CATSRAGGAYEQYF. Here the CDR3 DNA reads TGTGCCACCAGCAGAGCGGGAGGGGCCTACGAGCAGTACTTC.

The V and J genes are TRBV19 and TRBJ1-6, with D maybe TRBD1 (5 bases). Trimming took 7 bases from V and 8 from J, leaving 21 bases between them. Looked up from germline, CDR1 is LNHDA and CDR2 is SQIVND (reference sequence). There are 16 residues in the CDR3. The chain's CDR3 is CASTAGSSWGHSPLHF. The CDR3 nucleotides are TGTGCCAGTACCGCAGGTTCATCTTGGGGACATTCACCCCTCCACTTT.